The rows below give T cell receptor beta chains drawn from one sample of a study of identical twins. TCRdb fed the 5' RACE reads into MiXCR, producing one record per CDR3 protein. Of roughly 750,000 distinct CDR3 sequences in the sample, about 20% were seen once. This same sample was also part of a study on T cells expressing NK-cell markers.

The sample taken for sequencing was PBMCs. These receptors all stem from a woman aged 18-30 years in good health. The CDR3 runs from the conserved cysteine through the conserved F or W. A D gene is named only where the DNA matches it firmly. Size is omitted from some rows. Given values are once, few, many or a class for expanded clones.

>TRBV4-1|NA|TRBJ1-1|NA
TGCGCCAGCAGCCAAGAGGATTCCGGCCGTGAAGCTTTCTTT
CASSQEDSGREAFF
>TRBV9|TRBD2|TRBJ2-3|few
TGTGCCAGCAGCTATAGAGAAGCGGGGGGTCGCACAGATACGCAGTATTTT
CASSYREAGGRTDTQYF
>TRBV6-1|NA|TRBJ2-3|few
TGTGCCAGCAGCCGACAGGGAGGGGGAGATACGCAGTATTTT
CASSRQGGGDTQYF
>TRBV5-5|NA|TRBJ2-2|few
TGTGCCAGCACTACAGGGAACCTGAACACCGGGGAGCTGTTTTTT
CASTTGNLNTGELFF
>TRBV29-1|NA|TRBJ2-5|NA
TGCAGCGTTGGCAGAGTGGGGTTACGGGAGACCCAGTACTTC
CSVGRVGLRETQYF
>TRBV9|NA|TRBJ2-7|NA
TGTGCCAGCAGCGTACTCCGGTCGTCGTCGTACGAGCAGTACTTC
CASSVLRSSSYEQYF
>TRBV6-5|NA|TRBJ2-2|NA
TGTGCCAGCAGCCCACTGACACGACAGAGGAACACCGGGGAGCTGTTTTTT
CASSPLTRQRNTGELFF
>TRBV5-1|NA|TRBJ2-1|NA
TGCGCCAGCAGCTTGATGAGTTACAATGAGCAGTTCTTC
CASSLMSYNEQFF
>TRBV6-6|NA|TRBJ2-7|few
TGTGCCAGCAGTTATAGACGGGAGTACGAGCAGTACTTC
CASSYRREYEQYF
>TRBV5-1|NA|TRBJ2-5|NA
TGCGCCAGCTCTAGCCTGGGGACAAGCCAAGAGACCCAGTACTTC
CASSSLGTSQETQYF
>TRBV12-3/TRBV12-4|TRBD1|TRBJ1-2|NA
TGTGCCAGCAGTGACCCGGGGCAGGGGGACTATGGCTACACCTTC
CASSDPGQGDYGYTF
>TRBV6-1|NA|TRBJ1-1|NA
TGTGCCAGCGAAACATGGTACGGCGGATCCACTGAAGCTTTCTTT
CASETWYGGSTEAFF
>TRBV20-1|TRBD2|TRBJ2-7|NA
TGCAGTGCTGAAACTCCGGGACTAGCGGGCTACGAGCAGTACTTC
CSAETPGLAGYEQYF
>TRBV7-9|TRBD1|TRBJ2-5|once
TGTGCCAGCAGACAAAAACACGCAGGGGGCGTCAGGGGGACCCAGTACTTC
CASRQKHAGGVRGTQYF
>TRBV3-1|TRBD2|TRBJ2-1|once
TGTGCCAGCAGCCAAGATGGGGCTAGCGGAGTTTACAATGAGCAGTTCTTC
CASSQDGASGVYNEQFF
>TRBV12-3/TRBV12-4|TRBD1|TRBJ1-2|NA
TGTGCCAGCAGTTTAAGGCGACAGGGAATTTATGGCTACACCTTC
CASSLRRQGIYGYTF
>TRBV5-1|NA|TRBJ2-1|NA
TGCGCCAGCAGCTTGGCAGGAACACCCTACAATGAGCAGTTCTTC
CASSLAGTPYNEQFF
>TRBV5-1|NA|TRBJ2-1|NA
TGCGCCAGCAGCTTATCCGGGATCGCGGGCAATGAGCAGTTCTTC
CASSLSGIAGNEQFF